This T cell receptor (beta chain) appears in the sequencing data of a study of CD8+ T cells in alopecia areata. Extracted from the samples, RNA was reverse transcribed into cDNA to serve as the sequencing template. Profiled with immunoSEQ multiplex PCR; TCRdb holds only in-frame clones, not every one. The profile shows 35,000 to 45,000 clones, approximately 92% of them singletons. Germline values: CDR1 SQVTM, CDR2 ANQGSEA. Trimming removed 3 bases from V and 3 bases from J, with 15 bases in between. The CDR3 sequence is 15 residues long. The treatment: oral pan-JAK inhibitor, 5-10 mg twice daily. The chain is built from TRBV29-1 and TRBJ2-1; maybe TRBD1 (6 bases). The material was CD8+ T cells sorted from blood, obtained at week 24, from a patient treated with tofacitinib. The TCR comes from a human donor with alopecia areata. As DNA, the CDR3 is TGCAGCGTTGACGCAGGGGTGGGTTACTACAATGAGCAGTTCTTC. This codes for CSVDAGVGYYNEQFF.